This T cell receptor beta chain was captured by sequencing in a study of shared clonotypes between healthy human individuals. Broader study findings: Shared clonotypes: about 5.3% naive CD4, around 3.4% naive CD8, roughly 2.4% memory CD4, over 0.3% memory CD8. What limited the represented genetic and exposure-history diversity was the small number of donors. Clonotypes which were not shared had lower generation probabilities than clonotypes that all four donors shared.

The germline CDR1 and CDR2 sequences are GTSNPN and SVGIG (reference sequence). This CDR3 has 13 residues. The V and J ends lost 7 bases and 1 base respectively, with 14 bases between them. Assay used: immunoSEQ multiplex PCR; TCRdb lists only in-frame clones, some missing. Altogether about 2.1 million clones are present, roughly 91% being singletons, with the ten largest covering 1.7%. This clone was found once. Its antigen is currently unknown. The naive CD8 population came from CD45RO-negative cells selected for CCR7, without terminally differentiated effector memory CD45RA+ cells. The source is a young man in good health. Some clones in this sample may be carry-over from other donors' samples. The specimen was naive CD8+ T cells from PBMCs. The chain uses TRBV30 and TRBJ2-7; tentatively, D is TRBD1 or TRBD2 (6 bases each). CDR3 sequence (DNA): TGTGCCTTCACGGGGGCATGGTCCTACGAGCAGTACTTC. This encodes CAFTGAWSYEQYF.